Detailed here is one T cell receptor (beta chain). Its specificity is unknown. These data belong to a study of CXCR4 blockade with PD-1 therapy in pancreatic cancer. TCRdb's copy holds only in-frame clones and misses some; the assay was immunoSEQ multiplex PCR. This table holds under 3,000 clones, around 38% found once. V shed 0 bases and J shed 5 bases, with 13 bases lying between them. This CDR3 is 14 amino acids long. CDR1 is GTSNPN and CDR2 is SVGIG in the germline V gene (reference sequence). Study results and caveats: Antigen-specificity overlap of convergent dominant clones remained unconfirmed.

Input material: tumor tissue. The chain carries TRBV30 and TRBJ2-5; D gene ambiguous. The receptor comes from a human donor with pancreatic ductal adenocarcinoma. The CDR3 sequence: CAWSVRLIAETQYF. In DNA, the CDR3 is TGTGCCTGGAGTGTCCGGCTCATCGCGGAGACCCAGTACTTC.